This T cell receptor beta chain was profiled in a study of cytomegalovirus exposure and HLA in healthy donors. Study information: One earlier analysis, a look at around 180 million T cells, found approximately 120 million unique TCR beta sequences.

The CDR3 runs to 15 residues. V lost 0 bases, J lost 10 bases, and 12 bases stayed unmatched. Germline values: CDR1 GTSNPN, CDR2 SVGIG (reference sequence). A remark on this clone: Its matching antigen is unknown.

Study-level points and caveats: On later analysis, the bulk of CMV-associated TCR beta chains appeared to be HLA-restricted. Links to common viral pathogens appeared, in a later analysis, for several of the most significant clusters. The authors later linked a missense DCLRE1C variant to TCR beta V- and J-gene trimming.

Primers included in the PCR were 60 Vbeta and 13 Jbeta primers. Generated by immunoSEQ multiplex PCR, the TCRdb table keeps only in-frame clones and is missing some. Of under 95,000 clones listed, around 77% are singletons. The receptor comes from a boy aged 5-17 years in good health and CMV-seronegative. The V call is TRBV30, the J call TRBJ2-7; 10 bases agree with TRBD2. The specimen was PBMCs. DNA for the CDR3: TGTGCCTGGAGTGTAGGGGTAGCGGGAGGTGGCGTCCAGTACTTC. It codes for CAWSVGVAGGGVQYF.